The clone carrying this T cell receptor beta chain was recorded a few times. V dropped 6 bases and J dropped 2; count of bases not matched to a gene: 3. This CDR3 comprises 13 residues. This record belongs to a study of T cells of healthy individuals. TCRdb used MiXCR to reprocess the 5' RACE reads, holding one entry per CDR3 protein. Of about 96,000 distinct CDR3 sequences listed, 15% to 20% were seen once; the top ten hold about 6%. The chain links TRBV12-3 or TRBV12-4 to TRBJ1-2; 7 bases align to TRBD1. The source of this sequence is a human donor in good health. The CDR3 loop is CASRPGQNYGYTF. In nucleotides, the CDR3 is TGTGCCAGCAGGCCGGGACAGAACTATGGCTACACCTTC.